A selection of T cell receptor beta chains follows, all from one sample in a study of cytomegalovirus exposure and HLA in healthy donors. TCRdb keeps only in-frame clones here, not all; method: immunoSEQ multiplex PCR. The sample consists of some 180,000 clones, around 75% of them appearing once. Sequenced sample: PBMCs. The origin of the receptors is a woman aged 30 to 39 in good health and CMV-seronegative. The CDR3 runs from the conserved cysteine through the conserved F or W. Each record gives: clone size, J gene, D gene, V gene, CDR3 DNA, CDR3 protein. The D gene is left open where the match is weak. Where a row states a size, it is once, few, many or the class of an expanded clone; other rows omit it.

>once|TRBJ1-5|NA|TRBV21-1
TGTGCCAGCAGCAAGCTGACAGGGGGCGTGAGCAATCAGCCCCAGCATTTT
CASSKLTGGVSNQPQHF
>NA|TRBJ2-3|TRBD2|TRBV29-1
TGCAGCAGTAGCGGGGGGGCAGGAGATACGCAGTATTTT
CSSSGGAGDTQYF
>NA|TRBJ2-2|NA|TRBV7-3
TGTGCCAGCAGCTTAATGGGCCACACCGGGGAGCTGTTTTTT
CASSLMGHTGELFF
>NA|TRBJ1-2|TRBD1|TRBV18
TGTGCCAGCTCACCACAGGACAGGTTTAGTAACTATGGCTACACCTTC
CASSPQDRFSNYGYTF
>NA|TRBJ2-3|NA|TRBV7-9
TGTGCCAGCAGCTTAAAGAGCCACAGGGAGGGGACAGATACGCAGTATTTT
CASSLKSHREGTDTQYF
>few|TRBJ2-3|TRBD2|TRBV4-1
TGCGCCAGCAGCCAAGTTCCCCTAGCGGGAGGGCGGGACACAGATACGCAGTATTTT
CASSQVPLAGGRDTDTQYF
>NA|TRBJ1-5|NA|TRBV2
TGTGCCAGCAGTGAAAGCCCGAATCAGCCCCAGCATTTT
CASSESPNQPQHF
>NA|TRBJ2-6|NA|TRBV5-1
TGCGCCAGCAGCTTGGGGGGGGGCAGGGTCTCTGGGGCCAACGTCCTGACTTTC
CASSLGGGRVSGANVLTF
>NA|TRBJ2-4|NA|TRBV13
TGTGCCAGCAGCTTGGCGGGAGCCAAAAACATTCAGTACTTC
CASSLAGAKNIQYF
>NA|TRBJ2-4|TRBD2|TRBV18
TGTGCCAGCTCTCAACTACCCCCGACTAGCGGGGGGGTAGCCAAAAACATTCAGTACTTC
CASSQLPPTSGGVAKNIQYF
>NA|TRBJ2-7|TRBD1|TRBV2
TGTGCCAGCATTCCGGACAGGGCGTCCTACGAGCAGTACTTC
CASIPDRASYEQYF
>NA|TRBJ2-1|NA|TRBV7-7
TGTGCTAGCGCACTAGGACTGAATAATGAGCAGTTCTTC
CASALGLNNEQFF
>NA|TRBJ2-7|NA|TRBV11-2
TGTGCCAGCAGCTTAATGGCCTCATCCTACGAGCAGTACTTC
CASSLMASSYEQYF
>NA|TRBJ2-7|NA|TRBV1
TGCACCAGCAGCCAAGCCGCGCCTAGTTCCTACGAGCAGTACTTC
CTSSQAAPSSYEQYF
>few|TRBJ2-7|NA|TRBV6-1
TGTGCCAGCAGTGAAAGAGAGCGGGCTCACTCCTACGAGCAGTACTTC
CASSERERAHSYEQYF
>NA|TRBJ1-2|TRBD1|TRBV4-1
TGCGCCAGCAGCCAAGGTACGGGACAGGGGAACTATGGCTACACCTTC
CASSQGTGQGNYGYTF
>NA|TRBJ1-1|NA|TRBV18
TGTGCCAGCTCACCGCGGGGGCAGGAGGGCACTGAAGCTTTCTTT
CASSPRGQEGTEAFF
>NA|TRBJ2-3|TRBD2|TRBV7-9
TGTGCCAGCAGCTTAAAGTTTGTTGGGCGGGAGTACTACACAGATACGCAGTATTTT
CASSLKFVGREYYTDTQYF
>NA|TRBJ1-2|NA|TRBV9
TGTGCCAGCAGCGCCCATGGGGGGGACACAAACTTC
CASSAHGGDTNF
>few|TRBJ1-2|TRBD1|TRBV6-5
TGTGCCAGCAGTTCTTCTCAGGGGGTATATGGCTACACCTTC
CASSSSQGVYGYTF
>NA|TRBJ1-1|NA|TRBV18
TGTGCCAGCTCACCCCTTGGGGAGGCAGGCCTAAACACTGAAGCTTTCTTT
CASSPLGEAGLNTEAFF
>NA|TRBJ2-6|NA|TRBV4-1
TGCGCCAGCAGCCAAGAATGGGACACTGGGGCCAACGTCCTGACTTTC
CASSQEWDTGANVLTF
>NA|TRBJ1-1|NA|TRBV4-2
TGTGCCAGCAGCCAAGATCTGGAGGCTGAAGCTTTCTTT
CASSQDLEAEAFF
>few|TRBJ2-2|TRBD1|TRBV7-8
TGTGCCAGCAGCTTAGCGCTCAAGGGGGCAAGCACCGGGGAGCTGTTTTTT
CASSLALKGASTGELFF
>NA|TRBJ1-1|NA|TRBV7-9
TGTGCCAGCAGCTTTCCGCGGGGGTTGAACACTGAAGCTTTCTTT
CASSFPRGLNTEAFF
>once|TRBJ2-7|TRBD2|TRBV7-2
TGTGCCAGCAGCTTAGTTAGCGGGAGCAACCCCTACGAGCAGTACTTC
CASSLVSGSNPYEQYF
>once|TRBJ1-2|TRBD1|TRBV2
TGTGCCAGCAGTTCTCTGACCACAGGGGGCTCTCGTGGCTACACCTTC
CASSSLTTGGSRGYTF
>NA|TRBJ2-1|TRBD2|TRBV18
TGTGCCAGCTCATCGGGACTAGACGATGAGCAGTTCTTC
CASSSGLDDEQFF
>NA|TRBJ1-2|NA|TRBV7-2
TGTGCCAGCAGCTTCGGACAGACCTATGGCTACACCTTC
CASSFGQTYGYTF
>NA|TRBJ1-2|NA|TRBV2
TGTGCCAGCAGGGGAGGTAACTATGGCTACACCTTC
CASRGGNYGYTF
>NA|TRBJ1-4|NA|TRBV18
TGTGCCAGCTCACCACCGTCCGGGAGCCTTAATGAAAAACTGTTTTTT
CASSPPSGSLNEKLFF
>NA|TRBJ2-5|NA|TRBV25-1
TGTGCCAGCAGTGAACAGGGTTACCAAGAGACCCAGTACTTC
CASSEQGYQETQYF
>NA|TRBJ2-7|TRBD1|TRBV5-1
TGCGCCAGCAGCTCAGGACAGGGGGCGGGCTACGAGCAGTACTTC
CASSSGQGAGYEQYF
>NA|TRBJ2-7|TRBD2|TRBV19
TGTGCCAGTAGTAAACTAGCGGAAGAAGGCGAGCAGTACTTC
CASSKLAEEGEQYF
>NA|TRBJ2-3|TRBD2|TRBV6-4
TGTGCCAGCAGTGACTCGGCTAGCGGGGGGGCAGATACGCAGTATTTT
CASSDSASGGADTQYF
>NA|TRBJ2-7|NA|TRBV7-9
TGTGCCAGCAGCCCGCCAGCGGGGGGACAGGACACCTACGAGCAGTACTTC
CASSPPAGGQDTYEQYF
>NA|TRBJ2-1|TRBD2|TRBV7-2
TGTGCCAGCAGCTTAGCCTACGGGAGGGCCCTCGGTGAGCAGTTCTTC
CASSLAYGRALGEQFF
>NA|TRBJ1-2|TRBD1|TRBV9
TGTGCCAGCAGCGTAGTTCCCGGGACAGGGCCCTATGGCTACACCTTC
CASSVVPGTGPYGYTF
>NA|TRBJ2-1|TRBD2|TRBV7-2
TGTGCCAGCAGCCGACTAGCGGGGGTTAATGAGCAGTTCTTC
CASSRLAGVNEQFF
>NA|TRBJ2-5|NA|TRBV18
TGTGCCAGCTCACCATCAACCGGGACAATAACCCTGAGCCAAGAGACCCAGTACTTC
CASSPSTGTITLSQETQYF
>NA|TRBJ1-2|TRBD1|TRBV27
TGTGCCAGCAGTTCCCGGGACAGGGGTTTCTATGGCTACACCTTC
CASSSRDRGFYGYTF